The rows below give T cell receptor beta chains drawn from one sample of a study of T cell repertoires in cytomegalovirus infection. A single record per CDR3 protein comes from TCRdb applying MiXCR to the reads. The sample records about 52,000 distinct CDR3 sequences, around a fifth being singletons. No antigen has been identified for these receptors. The sequencing here drew on CD8+ T cells from cultured PBMCs, taken from culture after CMV antigen stimulation. These receptors originate from a human donor in good health (CMV status not recorded). Some clones in this sample may be carry-over from other donors' samples. The CDR3 runs from the conserved cysteine through the conserved F or W. Each record gives: D gene, J gene, V gene, clone size, CDR3 length, CDR3 DNA, CDR3 protein. D genes are given only for firm matches. Where a row states a size, it is once, few, many or the class of an expanded clone; other rows omit it.

. | TRBJ1-1 | TRBV5-6 | . | 13 | TGTGCCAGCAGCGTCGGGGACAACTTTGAAGCTTTCTTT | CASSVGDNFEAFF
. | TRBJ2-1 | TRBV27 | . | 11 | TGTGCCAGAAGTTATTCGGGTGAGCAGTTCTTC | CARSYSGEQFF
TRBD2 | TRBJ2-2 | TRBV6-5 | . | 14 | TGTGCCAGCGCATACGGGGGGGTGACCGGGGAGCTGTTTTTT | CASAYGGVTGELFF
. | TRBJ1-4 | TRBV12-3/TRBV12-4 | . | 14 | TGTGCCAGCAGCCGGGGACGGAGTAATGAAAAACTGTTTTTT | CASSRGRSNEKLFF
. | TRBJ2-7 | TRBV12-3/TRBV12-4 | few | 14 | TGTGCCAGCAGCCTCAGGAGACACTCCTACGAGCAGTACTTC | CASSLRRHSYEQYF
TRBD2 | TRBJ2-1 | TRBV9 | few | 18 | TGTGCCAGCAGCAAGGGACTAGCGGGGATTACCCGAAACAATGAGCAGTTCTTC | CASSKGLAGITRNNEQFF
TRBD1 | TRBJ2-7 | TRBV6-1 | many | 15 | TGTGCCAGCAGTGAAAAGGAGACAGGGGCATACGAGCAGTACTTC | CASSEKETGAYEQYF
TRBD1 | TRBJ1-2 | TRBV29-1 | few | 16 | TGCAGCGTTGAAGACAGACAGGGATTGGGTAACTATGGCTACACCTTC | CSVEDRQGLGNYGYTF
. | TRBJ1-5 | TRBV7-9 | . | 14 | TGTGCCAGCAGCGGGACCCTGGGGCATCAGCCCCAGCATTTT | CASSGTLGHQPQHF
. | TRBJ2-7 | TRBV7-9 | few | 15 | TGTGCCAGCAGCAACCCGTATGGGGGCACCTACGAGCAGTACTTC | CASSNPYGGTYEQYF
TRBD1 | TRBJ1-6 | TRBV6-1 | few | 15 | TGTGCCAGCAGCCACACAACAGGGGACAATTCACCCCTCCACTTT | CASSHTTGDNSPLHF
. | TRBJ1-5 | TRBV2 | few | 15 | TGTGCCAGCAGTGGAGAAGGGACATCCAATCAGCCCCAGCATTTT | CASSGEGTSNQPQHF
TRBD2 | TRBJ2-1 | TRBV7-6 | few | 16 | TGTGCCAGCAGGCAGGCTAGCGGGGGTCCCCTAGGGGAGCAGTTCTTC | CASRQASGGPLGEQFF
TRBD1 | TRBJ1-4 | TRBV6-5 | . | 15 | TGTGCCAGCAGTTTGACAGGGGTGACGGGTGAAAAACTGTTTTTT | CASSLTGVTGEKLFF
TRBD1 | TRBJ1-2 | TRBV27 | few | 15 | TGTGCCAGCAGCCCCAGGACAGGGATGAGGTATGGCTACACCTTC | CASSPRTGMRYGYTF
. | TRBJ2-3 | TRBV7-9 | few | 16 | TGTGCCAGCAGCTTATTGGGTCTTGGGAACACAGATACGCAGTATTTT | CASSLLGLGNTDTQYF
TRBD1 | TRBJ2-5 | TRBV27 | few | 15 | TGTGCCAGCAGATTGGGACAGGGGGCTCTGGAGACCCAGTACTTC | CASRLGQGALETQYF
. | TRBJ1-1 | TRBV5-4 | . | 14 | TGTGCCAGCAGCCCAGGACAGCCGAACACTGAAGCTTTCTTT | CASSPGQPNTEAFF
TRBD1 | TRBJ1-2 | TRBV7-2 | . | 15 | TGTGCCAGCAGCCCCGGGGACAGAGGATACTATGGCTACACCTTC | CASSPGDRGYYGYTF
. | TRBJ1-5 | TRBV4-3 | few | 14 | TGCGCCAGCAGCATGCAGGGACGCAATCAGCCCCAGCATTTT | CASSMQGRNQPQHF
. | TRBJ2-1 | TRBV29-1 | few | 15 | TGCAGCGCCCTTGATACAGGTAGCTCCTACAATGAGCAGTTCTTC | CSALDTGSSYNEQFF
. | TRBJ2-6 | TRBV2 | . | 18 | TGTGCCAGCAGTGATTCCGACAGGCCATACTCTGGGGCCAACGTCCTGACTTTC | CASSDSDRPYSGANVLTF
TRBD2 | TRBJ2-1 | TRBV20-1 | few | 16 | TGCAGTGCTAGAGACCCGACTAGCGGGTCCTACAATGAGCAGTTCTTC | CSARDPTSGSYNEQFF
. | TRBJ2-7 | TRBV6-6 | many | 13 | TGTGCCAGCAGTTACTCATCTGTAGGCGAGCAGTACTTC | CASSYSSVGEQYF
. | TRBJ1-1 | TRBV6-2/TRBV6-3 | few | 14 | TGTGCCAGCAGGCCTGCGGGGGGACAAACTGAAGCTTTCTTT | CASRPAGGQTEAFF
. | TRBJ1-2 | TRBV6-1 | . | 13 | TGTGCCAGCGTGACCGGGACATCGGAAGGCTACACCTTC | CASVTGTSEGYTF
TRBD2 | TRBJ2-1 | TRBV7-2 | few | 16 | TGTGCCAGCAGCTTAGAAAGCGGGGGAAGCTACAATGAGCAGTTCTTC | CASSLESGGSYNEQFF
TRBD1 | TRBJ1-4 | TRBV7-8 | many | 14 | TGTGCCAGCAGCCGAACAGGGGTGGGAGAAAAACTGTTTTTT | CASSRTGVGEKLFF
TRBD1 | TRBJ1-1 | TRBV5-6 | . | 15 | TGTGCCAGCAGCCAACAATACAGGGGGAACACTGAAGCTTTCTTT | CASSQQYRGNTEAFF
. | TRBJ2-2 | TRBV12-3/TRBV12-4 | few | 13 | TGTGCCAGCAGTTTCCGGCGTTCAGGGGAGCTGTTTTTT | CASSFRRSGELFF
. | TRBJ2-5 | TRBV6-2/TRBV6-3 | . | 11 | TGTGCCAGCAGGTACCAAGAGACCCAGTACTTC | CASRYQETQYF
TRBD1 | TRBJ2-5 | TRBV5-4 | . | 16 | TGTGCCAGCAGCCACGGTGGGGGGACAGGCCAAGAGACCCAGTACTTC | CASSHGGGTGQETQYF
TRBD1 | TRBJ2-3 | TRBV7-2 | . | 15 | TGTGCCAGCAGCTACAGGGGACCTAGCACAGATACGCAGTATTTT | CASSYRGPSTDTQYF
TRBD2 | TRBJ2-2 | TRBV15 | . | 16 | TGTGCCACCAGCTCACCGGGGGGATGGGTTCGCGGGGAGCTGTTTTTT | CATSSPGGWVRGELFF
. | TRBJ2-6 | TRBV7-2 | many | 19 | TGTGCCAGCAGCCCCCGGCAGACCGACCTTGGGGTAGGGGCCAACGTCCTGACTTTC | CASSPRQTDLGVGANVLTF